The 7 T cell receptor beta chains in this list originate from one sample, sequenced in a study of shared clonotypes between healthy human individuals (dated by TCRdb to the early 2020s). Library preparation used the immunoSEQ multiplex PCR assay. The immuneACCESS repertoire file appears here via TCRdb, limited to in-frame rearrangements. These files lack a portion of the clones; in checked studies, under half of the deficit traces to unresolved V genes, and the cause of the others is not known. The sample table shows 1.6 million or so clones, and 98% to 99% are seen once. The ten largest account for over 0.3% of the sample. The specimen sequenced was naive CD4+ T cells sorted from blood. The cell subset or site label of this sample denotes: CD45RA+ positively selected. All receptors derive from a man aged 25-40 years in good health.

This chain uses TRBV5-1 with TRBJ2-3; possible D gene TRBD2, 5 bases. This CDR3 region has 17 residues. The V end was cut by 1 base, the J end by 5 bases, with 20 bases between. CDR1 is SGHRS, CDR2 YFSETQ, per germline. DNA of the CDR3: TGCGCCAGCAGCTTGACTAGATTCTCAACTGGTGGAGATACGCAGTATTTT. It is translated as CASSLTRFSTGGDTQYF.

The chain links TRBV14 to TRBJ2-7; 11 bases line up with TRBD2. The CDR3 extends over 18 amino acids. V lost 4 bases to trimming and J lost 7 bases; unmatched junction nucleotides: 18. CDR1 is SGHDN, CDR2 FVKESK, per germline. The CDR3: CASSLIFDPSGRSREQYF. DNA for the CDR3: TGTGCCAGCAGCCTTATATTCGACCCTAGCGGGAGGTCTCGAGAGCAGTACTTC.

V gene TRBV5-1 combines with J gene TRBJ2-3; a possible D gene is TRBD1 (5 bases). Germline-derived CDR1 and CDR2 are SGHRS and YFSETQ. V was clipped by 0 bases and J by 5 bases, with 10 bases between them. There are 14 residues in the CDR3. DNA for the CDR3: TGCGCCAGCAGCTTGGTCGCAGGGCTAGATACGCAGTATTTT. This sequence encodes CASSLVAGLDTQYF.

For this clone: The sample contains more than one DNA sequence encoding this CDR3. The chain carries TRBV9 and TRBJ2-1; D is unresolved. There are 14 residues in the CDR3. V lost 0 bases to trimming and J lost 4 bases, with 8 bases between them. Germline assignment: CDR1 SGDLS and CDR2 YYNGEE. The CDR3 nucleotides are TGTGCCAGCAGCGTAGGTTCCAGTTACAATGAGCAGTTCTTC. Its protein product is CASSVGSSYNEQFF.

V gene TRBV27 combines with J gene TRBJ2-2; 7 positions agree with TRBD1. CDR1 and CDR2 from the germline V gene are MNHEY and SMNVEV (reference sequence). The CDR3 is made up of 16 amino acids. V lost 3 bases to trimming and J lost 0 bases; unmatched junction nucleotides: 4. The CDR3 nucleotides read TGTGCCAGCAGTTTGCACAGGGGCGCGAACACCGGGGAGCTGTTTTTT. As protein: CASSLHRGANTGELFF.

This chain uses TRBV7-2 with TRBJ2-1; possible D gene TRBD2, 5 bases. Germline CDR1 reads SGHTA; CDR2 reads FQGNSA. V gave up 0 bases and J gave up 9 bases, with 12 bases separating them. The CDR3 is 14 amino acids. The chain's CDR3 is CASSLAGRAIEQFF. CDR3 nucleotide sequence: TGTGCCAGCAGCTTAGCTGGGCGGGCCATTGAGCAGTTCTTC.

Here the CDR3 reads CASTLGPGYNQPQHF. Here the CDR3 DNA reads TGTGCCAGCACCCTGGGGCCAGGCTACAATCAGCCCCAGCATTTT. This sequence joins TRBV5-5 and TRBJ1-5, with a weak D call TRBD1 (5 bases). Germline V gene sequence: CDR1 SGHKS, CDR2 YYEKEE (reference sequence). CDR3 size: 15 residues. The ends were cut back, 6 bases at V and 3 bases at J, with 16 bases in the middle.